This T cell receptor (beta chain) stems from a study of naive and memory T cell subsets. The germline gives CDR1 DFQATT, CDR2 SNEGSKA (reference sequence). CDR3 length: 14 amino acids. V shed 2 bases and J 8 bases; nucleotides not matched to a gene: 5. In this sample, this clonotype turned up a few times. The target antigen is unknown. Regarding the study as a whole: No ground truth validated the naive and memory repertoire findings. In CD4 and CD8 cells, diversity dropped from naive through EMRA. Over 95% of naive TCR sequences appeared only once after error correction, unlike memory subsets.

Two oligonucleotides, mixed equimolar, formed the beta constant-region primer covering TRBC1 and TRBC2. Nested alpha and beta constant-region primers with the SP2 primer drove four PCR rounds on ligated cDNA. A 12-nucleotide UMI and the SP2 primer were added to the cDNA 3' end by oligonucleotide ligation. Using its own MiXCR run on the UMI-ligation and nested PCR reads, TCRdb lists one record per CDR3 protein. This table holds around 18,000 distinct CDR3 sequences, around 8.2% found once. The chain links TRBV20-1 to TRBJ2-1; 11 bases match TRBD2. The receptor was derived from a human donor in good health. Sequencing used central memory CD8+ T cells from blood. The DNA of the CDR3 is TGCAGTGCTAGAACTAGCGGGAGTTATTATGAGCAGTTCTTC. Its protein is CSARTSGSYYEQFF.